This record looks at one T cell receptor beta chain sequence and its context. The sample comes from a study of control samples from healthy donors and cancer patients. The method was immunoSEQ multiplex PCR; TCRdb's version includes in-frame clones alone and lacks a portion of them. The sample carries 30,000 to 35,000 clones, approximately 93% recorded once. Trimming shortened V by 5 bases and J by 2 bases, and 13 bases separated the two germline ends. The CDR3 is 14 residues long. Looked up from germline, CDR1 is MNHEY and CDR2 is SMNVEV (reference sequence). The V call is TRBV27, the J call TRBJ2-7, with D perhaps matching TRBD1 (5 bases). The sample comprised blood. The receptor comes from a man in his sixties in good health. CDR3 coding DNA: TGTGCCAGCAGTATTCAGGGTCCCCCCTACGAGCAGTACTTC. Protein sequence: CASSIQGPPYEQYF.